The TCR beta chain described here comes from a study of T cells after yellow fever vaccination. Study-wide points: Contamination by abundant bulk-population clonotypes could be present in FACS-sorted repertoires. CD4 and CD8 compartments shared a small share of clonotypes, likely from convergent recombination. A weaker but faster secondary response was observed, peaking on day 5 versus 15.

TCRdb reanalysed the 5' RACE reads using MiXCR and keeps one entry per CDR3 protein. The data show 620,000 or so distinct CDR3 sequences, roughly an eighth seen once. The germline gives CDR1 ENHRY, CDR2 SYGVKD. V was pared by 7 bases and J by 6 bases, with 18 bases of the junction left unmatched. The CDR3 spans 18 residues. For this clonotype: Its antigen remains unknown.

The J gene is TRBJ1-6, the V gene TRBV10-3, with 7 bases lining up with TRBD1. The sequences come from PBMCs, collected on the day of the yellow fever booster vaccination. The TCR was taken from a man aged 25-40 years who received the YFV17D yellow fever vaccine. This chain's CDR3 is CAIIPGLDRAIGNSPLHF. CDR3 in DNA: TGTGCCATCATCCCGGGACTTGACAGGGCGATCGGTAATTCACCCCTCCACTTT.